This T cell receptor (beta chain) appears in the sequencing data of a study of cytomegalovirus exposure and HLA in healthy donors. Study-level results: The study recorded 164 TCR beta chains that were cytomegalovirus-associated. The finding came from a later analysis; first-cohort TCR clusters tended to co-occur in the approximately 120 validation repertoires.

TCRdb's table, derived via immunoSEQ multiplex PCR, lists solely in-frame clones and lacks some. The sample has 85,000 to 95,000 clones; 96% are singletons. Concerning this clone itself: Antigen unknown.

The V gene's germline CDR1 is SGDLS and CDR2 YYNGEE. Trimming removed 4 bases from V and 1 base from J; junction bases left unmatched: 8. The CDR3 length is 16 residues. The TCR originated in a man aged 18 to 29 in good health and CMV-seronegative. The genes are TRBV9 and TRBJ1-1, with 9 bases lining up with TRBD1. The sequenced material came from PBMCs. For the CDR3, the DNA is TGTGCCAGCAGCCCGGGGACAGGGAAGGGGAACACTGAAGCTTTCTTT. Its protein product is CASSPGTGKGNTEAFF. The whole variable domain, filled in from reference TRBV9 and TRBJ1-1, reads DSGVTQTPKHLITATGQRVTLRCSPRSGDLSVYWYQQSLDQGLQFLIQYYNGEERAKGNILERFSAQQFPDLHSELNLSSLELGDSALYFCASSPGTGKGNTEAFFGQGTRLTVV.